The rows below give T cell receptor beta chains drawn from one sample of a study of regulatory dendritic cells for organ transplantation. Antigen specificity for these receptors is unknown. Repertoires were generated with immunoSEQ multiplex PCR, while TCRdb's copy carries only in-frame clones and drops some. The sample lists about 11,000 clones; 75% were seen once. What was sequenced was memory CD4+ T cells from blood cultured with regulatory dendritic cells. The receptors derive from a human donor in good health. Each CDR3 is given with its conserved first and last residue. D genes are given only for firm matches. For some rows the clone size is stated as once, few or many, or as a class when expanded; others skip it.

j_call v_call d_call clone_size cdr3_nt cdr3_aa
TRBJ1-6 TRBV27 TRBD1 . TGTGCCAGCAGTTTATCTACAGGGGCGAATTCACCCCTCCACTTT CASSLSTGANSPLHF
TRBJ2-7 TRBV7-8 TRBD1 . TGTGCCAGCAGCTCACGACAGGGTCATTACGAGCAGTACTTC CASSSRQGHYEQYF
TRBJ2-7 TRBV10-3 TRBD1 . TGTGCCATCAGTGAGTCGGGACAGGGGGGTTACGAGCAGTACTTC CAISESGQGGYEQYF
TRBJ2-1 TRBV2 . . TGTGCCAGCAGTGACCGGAGGTCTGAGCAGTTCTTC CASSDRRSEQFF
TRBJ2-7 TRBV5-1 TRBD2 few TGCGCCAGCAGCCCGGGAGGACTAGCGGGGACTGGCGAGCAGTACTTC CASSPGGLAGTGEQYF
TRBJ2-7 TRBV5-4 TRBD1 . TGTGCCAGCAGCACGCAGTCCGGGACAGGAAACGACGAGCAGTACTTC CASSTQSGTGNDEQYF
TRBJ2-3 TRBV9 TRBD2 once TGTGCCAGCAGCATCTCGGAAGCGGGGGCCGCCCCTGATACGCAGTATTTT CASSISEAGAAPDTQYF
TRBJ2-4 TRBV6-1 TRBD2 . TGTGCCAGCAGGGCGGGGGGGCCGGGAAACATTCAGTACTTC CASRAGGPGNIQYF
TRBJ2-3 TRBV11-3 TRBD2 . TGTGCCAGCAGCTCGCTACTAGCGGGGGCCCGGAATACGCAGTATTTT CASSSLLAGARNTQYF
TRBJ2-3 TRBV5-4 TRBD2 once TGTGCCAGCAGCTTGGAGGCTAGCGGACTTAACACAGATACGCAGTATTTT CASSLEASGLNTDTQYF
TRBJ2-3 TRBV6-5 . . TGTGCCAGCAGACAGGGATCGACAGATACGCAGTATTTT CASRQGSTDTQYF
TRBJ2-2 TRBV18 . . TGTGCCAGCTCACCGAAACAGGGAAGGGGGACCGGGGAGCTGTTTTTT CASSPKQGRGTGELFF
TRBJ2-5 TRBV6-5 TRBD2 . TGTGCAACCACTAGCGGGGGCGGGGAGACCCAGTACTTC CATTSGGGETQYF
TRBJ2-7 TRBV11-3 . . TGTGCCAGCAGCTTAGAGATGGGAGGGGGCTCCTACGAGCAGTACTTC CASSLEMGGGSYEQYF
TRBJ2-2 TRBV19 . . TGTGCCACGACCCGCGAGGGGGAGAACACCGGGGAGCTGTTTTTT CATTREGENTGELFF
TRBJ2-1 TRBV7-9 . . TGTGCCAGCAGCCCCCTAGCTTCCCTTTACAATGAGCAGTTCTTC CASSPLASLYNEQFF
TRBJ1-2 TRBV18 . . TGTGCCAGCTCACCAGAAGGGGAGGCCTATGGCTACACCTTC CASSPEGEAYGYTF
TRBJ2-1 TRBV11-3 . . TGTGCCAGCAGCTCCCACTATGGCGACTCCTACAATGAGCAGTTCTTC CASSSHYGDSYNEQFF
TRBJ1-5 TRBV5-1 TRBD1 . TGCGCCAGCAGCACGGGACAGGGGACACAGCCCCAGCATTTT CASSTGQGTQPQHF
TRBJ2-1 TRBV4-3 TRBD1 . TGCGCCAGCAGCCAAGTTGAGGGGGCCGGGGTTGAGCAGTTCTTC CASSQVEGAGVEQFF
TRBJ2-7 TRBV5-1 TRBD2 few TGCGCCAGCAGCTTGGGGATAGCGGGGGAGGGCTACGAGCAGTACTTC CASSLGIAGEGYEQYF
TRBJ2-7 TRBV5-4 TRBD1 few TGTGCCAGCAGCCTGCAGGGGGCTTACGAGCAGTACTTC CASSLQGAYEQYF
TRBJ2-7 TRBV11-3 TRBD1 . TGTGCCAGCAGCTTAGATCCGGGACAGGGAAGAGAGCAGTACTTC CASSLDPGQGREQYF